This T cell receptor (beta chain) was sequenced for a study of blood T cell repertoires in COVID-19. For the study at large: COVID-19 samples, acute and convalescent, were from the United States, Italy and Spain. T cells, B-cell-depleted T cells, or PBMCs supplied cDNA or gDNA.

Authors' data handling: Quantification of nucleated cells was approximated via reference gene primer amplification. Some clones are missing from TCRdb's copy, which holds only in-frame ones; the method was immunoSEQ multiplex PCR. V, J and clone size are those of that table, while D and trimming were read from the DNA. The data hold about 260,000 clones, with about 87% observed a single time. V was shortened by 4 bases and J by 0 bases, with 11 bases between the two germline ends. The CDR3 extends over 15 amino acids. CDR1 is SGHRS, CDR2 YFSETQ, per germline. The receptor comes from a woman between 35 and 50 years old with acute or convalescent COVID-19. Material for sequencing was peripheral blood. The chain carries TRBV5-1 and TRBJ1-3; D possibly corresponds to TRBD1 (5 bases). The CDR3 spells CASSEGLNSGNTIYF. As DNA, the CDR3 is TGCGCCAGCAGCGAGGGACTGAACTCTGGAAACACCATATATTTT.